This T cell receptor (beta chain) was recorded in a study of blood T cell repertoires in COVID-19 (TCRdb year 2020). Regarding the research as a whole: Collaborator samples came from the United States, Italy and Spain and covered acute and convalescent phases of COVID-19. The material from the prospective study consisted of cDNA or gDNA derived from T cells, B-cell-depleted T cells, or PBMCs. The dataset comprised deeply sampled blood TCRbeta repertoires from subjects exposed to, actively infected with, or recovered from COVID-19. The repertoires were released in a freely available public database intended as a resource for research on the immune response to SARS-CoV-2. Samples were obtained from the ongoing ImmuneRACE study (first 160 participants) and from about 1,300 subjects provided by 6 global collaborators. Sample metadata almost always included a de-identified subject ID, COVID-19 status, age in years and sex. Where HLA class I and class II types were available, the types were taken from metadata supplied by the sample provider, not from assay-based typing. The paper as a whole reports these results and caveats: The amount of clinical and demographic metadata varied by source and participant and was provided uncurated.

The immunoSEQ Assay, a bias-controlled multiplex PCR, was used to amplify TCRbeta CDR3 regions from genomic DNA. The study's processing was this. Nucleated cell counts per sample were estimated from amplification of reference gene primers within the assay. To quantify the absolute abundance of each unique TCRbeta CDR3 rearrangement, sequence reads were collapsed and filtered. For each sample, productive Simpson clonality was calculated as the square root of Simpson's diversity index over productive rearrangements. TCRdb provides this immuneACCESS table in a form limited to in-frame rearrangements. Some clones are lacking; in checked studies, under half of them reflect an unresolved V gene, and why the rest are absent is not known. From that table come the V and J calls and clone size; the DNA was used to work out D and trimming. The table for this sample lists about 71,000 clones; 90% of them were counted only once. The ten top clones hold 5% to 6.5% of the sample.

Points on this clone: The clone's antigen remains unknown. Base qualities were left out, and no much larger clone turns up one base away.

The germline V gene encodes CDR1 LNHNV and CDR2 YYDKDF (reference sequence). V is pared back by 8 bases and J by 4 bases, with 9 bases lying between the germline termini. The CDR3 spans 12 residues, from the cysteine through the phenylalanine. Here the CDR3 DNA is all that survives: 36 bases in frame from base 1. Whole blood was collected in K2EDTA tubes by collaborating institutions according to the institutions' own protocols. For TCRbeta analysis, collaborator samples were shipped as frozen whole blood, as isolated PBMCs, or as DNA extracted from either sample type. Rearrangement joined TRBV15 to TRBJ2-1; a weak D assignment points to TRBD1 (6 bases agree). This receptor was obtained from a woman aged 18-29 years with acute or convalescent COVID-19. Specimen: peripheral blood. Here is the DNA: TGTGCCACCTCCGGACAGTACAATGAGCAGTTCTTC. Translated, this is CATSGQYNEQFF.